One and the same sample provided the 9 T cell receptor beta chains below, sequenced in a study of regulatory T cells in long-lasting Graves disease. Time point meaning: newly diagnosed GD, antithyroid drugs for less than 3 months. The authors made the TCR library using RNA they extracted from PBMCs. In building TCR beta libraries, iRepertoire HTBI primers were used together with Arm-PCR of CDR3 regions. TCRdb reanalysed the multiplex PCR reads using MiXCR and keeps one entry per CDR3 protein. The sample includes 400,000 to 500,000 distinct CDR3 sequences, 14% to 15% of them seen just once. This sample was shared with a second study, whose subject was T cells in Graves' hyperthyroidism and ophthalmopathy.

This specimen consisted of peripheral blood mononuclear cells (PBMCs), obtained at new diagnosis, from a patient treated with antithyroid drugs. These TCRs come from a woman aged 40 to 49 with Graves disease.

This clonotype appeared many times. The chain joins TRBV12-3 or TRBV12-4 to TRBJ1-6, with 7 nucleotides matching TRBD1. The CDR3 has 18 residues. After removal of 5 bases from V and 9 bases from J, the junction contained 19 bases not matched to a gene. DNA for the CDR3: TGTGCCAGCAGTCTAGGGGGCTCCGAGGTGACGGGTGGTTCACCCCTCCACTTT. Protein: CASSLGGSEVTGGSPLHF.

This clonotype was counted ten times or more. The chain carries TRBV10-3 and TRBJ1-1; TRBD1 matches at 7 bases. J lost 3 bases, V lost 3 bases, and 4 bases had no gene match. This CDR3 spans 14 amino acids. CDR1 is ENHRY and CDR2 is SYGVKD in the germline V gene. The CDR3 protein is CAISDGQEDTEAFF. The CDR3 nucleotides are TGTGCCATCAGTGACGGACAGGAGGACACTGAAGCTTTCTTT.

The table lists this clonotype with a few counts. The chain carries TRBV5-6 and TRBJ2-1; 14 bases are a match to TRBD2. This CDR3 is built from 18 residues. Germline assignment: CDR1 SGHDT and CDR2 YYEEEE. Unmatched junction bases numbered 13, after V lost 1 base and J lost 10 bases. This chain's CDR3 is CASSLWGGGLAGEQEQFF. The DNA of the CDR3 is TGTGCCAGCAGCTTGTGGGGAGGGGGACTAGCGGGAGAACAGGAGCAGTTCTTC.

The CDR3 DNA is TGTGCCAGCAGCTTGGCCCAGGGAGAGTACAATGAGCAGTTCTTC. It specifies CASSLAQGEYNEQFF. V and J are TRBV5-5 and TRBJ2-1; D may be TRBD1 or TRBD2 (5 bases each). The CDR3 loop spans 15 amino acids. V lost 0 bases and J lost 4, with 11 bases in between. Germline V gene sequence: CDR1 SGHKS, CDR2 YYEKEE (reference sequence).

This clonotype was counted only a few times. The chain joins TRBV20-1 to TRBJ1-1, with D maybe TRBD1 (5 bases). CDR1 and CDR2 from the germline V gene are DFQATT and SNEGSKA (reference sequence). The CDR3 runs to 12 residues. V shed 1 base and J shed 2 bases, with 5 bases lying between them. Here the CDR3 reads CSARGGNTEAFF. The DNA for the CDR3 is TGCAGTGCTAGAGGGGGCAACACTGAAGCTTTCTTT.

At least ten counts were recorded for this clonotype. In DNA form, the CDR3 reads TGTGCCAGCACCCTAGGCTATGAGCAGTTCTTC. This sequence encodes CASTLGYEQFF. The chain uses TRBV28 and TRBJ2-1; D uncertain. Germline V gene lookup returns CDR1 MDHEN and CDR2 SYDVKM. The CDR3 extends over 11 amino acids. V was pared by 7 bases and J by 8 bases, with 9 bases between.

Ten or more counts support this clonotype. The chain combines TRBV7-9 with TRBJ1-4; TRBD1 matches at 7 bases. Per the germline V gene, CDR1 is SEHNR and CDR2 is FQNEAQ (reference sequence). With 5 bases clipped from V and 4 bases from J, the junction kept 10 bases outside the gene matches. The CDR3 is 16 residues long. CDR3 loop: CASSATGTAYNEKLFF. The CDR3 DNA reads TGTGCCAGCAGCGCGACCGGGACAGCTTATAATGAAAAACTGTTTTTT. Based on the CDR3 plus reference TRBV7-9 and TRBJ1-4, the full variable domain is DTGVSQNPRHKITKRGQNVTFRCDPISEHNRLYWYRQTLGQGPEFLTYFQNEAQLEKSRLLSDRFSAERPKGSFSTLEIQRTEQGDSAMYLCASSATGTAYNEKLFFGSGTQLSVL.

The chain combines TRBV19 with TRBJ2-6, with 8 bases that match TRBD1. CDR1 LNHDA and CDR2 SQIVND come from the germline V gene (reference sequence). V lost 5 bases and J lost 4; bases outside the gene matches: 4. The length of the CDR3 is 15 residues. The DNA of the CDR3 is TGTGCCAGTAGTTGGACAGGGTCAGGGGCCAACGTCCTGACTTTC. This gives the protein CASSWTGSGANVLTF.

In its sample, this clonotype was seen many times. This chain's CDR3 is CASSLGRGTDTQYF. CDR3 DNA: TGTGCCAGCAGTCTCGGACGGGGCACAGATACGCAGTATTTT. This chain links TRBV11-2 with TRBJ2-3, with D unclear. The V gene lost 6 bases and the J gene lost 1 base, with 11 bases spanning the gap. CDR1 and CDR2 (germline): SGHAT, FQNNGV. This CDR3 is built from 14 residues.